Presented here are 16 T cell receptor beta chains from one specimen sequenced in a study of T cells in Graves' hyperthyroidism and ophthalmopathy. Amplification of TCR beta CDR3 regions was performed using RNA transcripts as template. The HTBI primer set was used in a first-round RT-PCR of the TCR CDR3. From the multiplex PCR reads, TCRdb called clonotypes with MiXCR, one entry per CDR3 protein. The sample holds 490,000 or so distinct CDR3 sequences; 22% are singletons and the top ten take around 47%. The sequenced sample was blood. These receptors came from a woman aged 70-85 years with Graves' ophthalmopathy.

This clonotype has only a few counts. The V call is TRBV27, the J call TRBJ1-3; D might be TRBD1 (6 bases). The CDR3 extends over 16 amino acids. Looked up from germline, CDR1 is MNHEY and CDR2 is SMNVEV (reference sequence). The V end lost 4 bases, the J end lost 0 bases, and 13 bases lay between the germline ends. CDR3 coding DNA: TGTGCCAGCAGTTCGATCGGGGGCAGCTCTGGAAACACCATATATTTT. Its protein is CASSSIGGSSGNTIYF.

This clonotype has only a few counts. V usage is TRBV7-3 and J usage is TRBJ2-3; D remains ambiguous. The CDR3 contains 15 residues. Germline V CDR1 and CDR2: SGHTA, FQGTGA. With 3 bases removed from V and 4 bases from J, the gap between germline ends came to 14 bases. The CDR3 coding sequence is TGTGCCAGCAGCTTGGGCAGAGCAGCCGCAGATACGCAGTATTTT. It yields the protein CASSLGRAAADTQYF.

V and J are TRBV29-1 and TRBJ1-2; D may be TRBD1 (5 bases). The ends were cut back, 6 bases at V and 0 bases at J, with 11 bases in the middle. CDR3 size: 13 residues. Germline CDR1 SQVTM, CDR2 ANQGSEA. CDR3 sequence (DNA): TGCAGCGTCCTACAGGCGACTAACTATGGCTACACCTTC. Translation: CSVLQATNYGYTF.

On this clonotype: Compared with germline, one end of the junction differs, possibly owing to a read error. This chain uses TRBV6-1 with TRBJ2-7; tentative D call: TRBD2 (6 bases). Germline CDR1 is MNHNS and CDR2 is SASEGT. The CDR3 extends over 14 amino acids. The CDR3 loop is CASSEAGGSYKQYF. The CDR3 bases are TGTGCCAGCAGTGAAGCGGGGGGATCCTACAAGCAGTACTTC.

This clonotype came up many times. This sequence joins TRBV27 and TRBJ1-1, with D unresolved. CDR1 and CDR2 from the germline V gene are MNHEY and SMNVEV (reference sequence). Trimming cost V 3 bases and J 0 bases, with 8 bases left between them. This CDR3 is 14 amino acids long. CDR3 bases: TGTGCCAGCAGTTTTGGCGGGGTGAACACTGAAGCTTTCTTT. Protein: CASSFGGVNTEAFF.

This rearrangement joins TRBV6-1 to TRBJ2-7, with D perhaps assigned TRBD1 or TRBD2 (6 bases each). The length of the CDR3 is 13 residues. V lost 10 bases to trimming and J lost 3 bases, with 16 bases between them. From germline, CDR1 is MNHNS and CDR2 SASEGT. CDR3 sequence: CAIIKRGDYEQYF. CDR3 nucleotides: TGTGCCATCATAAAAAGGGGGGACTACGAGCAGTACTTC.

The chain has TRBV7-9 and TRBJ2-2; TRBD1 might be the D (6 bases). Trimming stripped 7 bases from V and 2 bases from J, with 11 bases between. The CDR3 extends over 14 amino acids. The V gene's germline CDR1 is SEHNR and CDR2 FQNEAQ (reference sequence). The CDR3 nucleotides read TGTGCCAGCACCTATGGGACAAACACCGGGGAGCTGTTTTTT. The encoded protein is CASTYGTNTGELFF.

V is TRBV9 and J is TRBJ2-1, with TRBD1 as a possible D gene (5 bases). Trimming took 5 bases from V and 7 from J, leaving 22 bases between them. The CDR3 sequence is 16 residues long. Germline CDR1 reads SGDLS; CDR2 reads YYNGEE. CDR3 sequence: CASSTPKRGHMNEQFF. CDR3 coding DNA: TGTGCCAGCAGTACGCCGAAAAGGGGTCATATGAATGAGCAGTTCTTC. The full variable domain, completed using reference TRBV9 and TRBJ2-1, is DSGVTQTPKHLITATGQRVTLRCSPRSGDLSVYWYQQSLDQGLQFLIQYYNGEERAKGNILERFSAQQFPDLHSELNLSSLELGDSALYFCASSTPKRGHMNEQFFGPGTRLTVL.

This clonotype was counted ten times or more. J is TRBJ2-7 and V is TRBV28; 8 bases fit TRBD1. V lost 6 bases and J lost 5; bases outside the gene matches: 18. CDR3 length: 17 amino acids. Germline V gives CDR1 MDHEN, CDR2 SYDVKM. The CDR3 DNA follows: TGTGCCAGCAGCCCTGACAGGGGAAGAAGCGGTGGGGACGAGCAGTACTTC. This sequence encodes CASSPDRGRSGGDEQYF.

Comment on this clonotype: A much more abundant neighbour one base away suggests this may be a read error. The V and J genes are TRBV28 and TRBJ2-7, with D perhaps matching TRBD2 (6 bases). Trimming removed 3 bases from V and 1 base from J, with 13 bases in between. The CDR3 length is 15 residues. Germline values: CDR1 MDHEN, CDR2 SYDVKM. The CDR3 protein is CASSFQGGQSYEQYF. The CDR3 DNA sequence: TGTGCCAGCAGTTTCCAGGGAGGACAATCCTACGAGCAGTACTTC.

The J gene is TRBJ1-2, the V gene TRBV5-6; the D gene is possibly TRBD1 (5 bases). The V gene lost 7 bases and the J gene lost 3 bases, with 10 bases spanning the gap. CDR3 length: 12 amino acids. Per the germline V gene, CDR1 is SGHDT and CDR2 is YYEEEE. The CDR3 nucleotides are TGTGCCAGCGGAGAGGGGCACTATGGCTACACCTTC. It specifies CASGEGHYGYTF.

This clonotype was detected a few times. The V call is TRBV2, the J call TRBJ1-1; no firm D call. The CDR3 length is 15 residues. Trimming cost V 0 bases and J 7 bases, with 15 bases left between them. Germline V lookup: CDR1 SNHLY, CDR2 FYNNEI. CDR3: CASSEAAGLIIEAFF. CDR3 in DNA: TGTGCCAGCAGTGAAGCGGCGGGTTTAATTATTGAAGCTTTCTTT.

The rearrangement joins TRBV20-1 to TRBJ1-4; TRBD1 agrees at 7 bases. The CDR3 length is 15 residues. V was pared by 0 bases and J by 4 bases, with 5 bases of the junction left unmatched. The germline V gene has CDR1 DFQATT and CDR2 SNEGSKA (reference sequence). CDR3 sequence reads: CSARDFAGGNEKLFF. In nucleotides, the CDR3 is TGCAGTGCTAGAGATTTTGCAGGGGGTAATGAAAAACTGTTTTTT.

This clonotype showed up just a few times. The chain carries TRBV7-2 and TRBJ2-2; D is perhaps TRBD1 (6 bases). The V gene lost 0 bases and the J gene lost 5 bases, with 10 bases spanning the gap. The germline CDR1 and CDR2 sequences are SGHTA and FQGNSA. The CDR3 is 15 amino acids. The CDR3 sequence is CASSLAQGFTGELFF. The CDR3 DNA is TGTGCCAGCAGCTTAGCCCAGGGGTTTACCGGGGAGCTGTTTTTT.

J is TRBJ2-2 and V is TRBV5-1, with a possible D match to TRBD1 (6 bases). Trimming pared 5 bases from V and 8 bases from J, leaving 13 bases between. Germline V CDR1 and CDR2: SGHRS, YFSETQ. The length of the CDR3 is 13 residues. DNA of the CDR3: TGCGCCAGCAGTTACAGGGCCCTGGGGGAGCTGTTTTTT. This translates into CASSYRALGELFF.

The rearrangement uses TRBV2 and TRBJ2-6; no definite D call. The CDR3 is 16 residues long. Germline-derived CDR1 and CDR2 are SNHLY and FYNNEI. Deletions cut 6 bases from V and 0 bases from J, with 12 bases between. The CDR3 protein is CASRTSPSSGANVLTF. The CDR3 DNA sequence: TGTGCCAGCAGGACCAGTCCAAGCTCTGGGGCCAACGTCCTGACTTTC.